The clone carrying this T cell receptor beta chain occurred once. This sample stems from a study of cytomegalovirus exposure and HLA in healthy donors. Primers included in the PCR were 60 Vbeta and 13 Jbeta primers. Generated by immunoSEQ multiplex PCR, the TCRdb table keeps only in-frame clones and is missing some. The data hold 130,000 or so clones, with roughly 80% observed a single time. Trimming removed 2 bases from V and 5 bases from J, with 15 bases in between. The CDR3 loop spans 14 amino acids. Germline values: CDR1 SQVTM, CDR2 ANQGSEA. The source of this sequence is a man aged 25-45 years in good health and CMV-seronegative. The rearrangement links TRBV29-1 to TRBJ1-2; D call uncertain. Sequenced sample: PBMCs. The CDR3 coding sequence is TGCAGCGTTGAATGGAGGTCAGAGGAGTATGGCTACACCTTC. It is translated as CSVEWRSEEYGYTF.